Sequencing of this T cell receptor (beta chain) was carried out in a study of OX40 agonist ivuxolimab in advanced cancers. Study-level background: Patients were treated with ivuxolimab, an agonistic anti-OX40 (CD134) antibody. Patients were under 90% male with ages about 23 to 79, mean 60.

Study outcomes and limitations: Not determined was the antigen specificity of the expanded peripheral T cells. With doses of 0.1-3.0 mg/kg, partial responders showed among the lowest clonal expansion.

As concerns this clone: As yet, its antigen is unknown.

CDR1 and CDR2 (germline): MNHEY, SVGAGI. J gave up 3 bases and V 6 bases, and 9 bases lay outside the gene matches. This CDR3 comprises 15 residues. Here immunoSEQ multiplex PCR was the method, and the copy in TCRdb shows in-frame clones only, minus some. The table lists 98,000 or so clones, roughly 80% of them singletons. The material sequenced was CD4+ or CD8+ T cells sorted from blood, taken in a trial of the OX40 agonist ivuxolimab. The rearrangement uses TRBV6-5 and TRBJ2-7, with 9 bases that match TRBD1. The sequence derives from an adult with an advanced solid tumor such as melanoma, head and neck, liver or kidney cancer. CDR3 residues: CASRGFRDRDYEQYF. In nucleotides, the CDR3 is TGTGCCAGCAGGGGTTTCCGGGACAGGGACTACGAGCAGTACTTC.